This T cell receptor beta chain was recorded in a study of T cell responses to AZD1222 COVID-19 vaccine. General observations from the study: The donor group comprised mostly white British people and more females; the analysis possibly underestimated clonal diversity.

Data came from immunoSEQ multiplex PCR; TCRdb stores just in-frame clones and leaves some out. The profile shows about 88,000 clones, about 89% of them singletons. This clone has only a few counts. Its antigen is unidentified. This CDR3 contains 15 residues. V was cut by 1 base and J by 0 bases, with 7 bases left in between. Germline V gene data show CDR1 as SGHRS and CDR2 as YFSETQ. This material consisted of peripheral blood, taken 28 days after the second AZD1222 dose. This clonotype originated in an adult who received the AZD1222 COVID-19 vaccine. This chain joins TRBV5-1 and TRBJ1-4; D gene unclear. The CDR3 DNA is TGCGCCAGCAGCTTGACCCGTGCAACTAATGAAAAACTGTTTTTT. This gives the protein CASSLTRATNEKLFF.